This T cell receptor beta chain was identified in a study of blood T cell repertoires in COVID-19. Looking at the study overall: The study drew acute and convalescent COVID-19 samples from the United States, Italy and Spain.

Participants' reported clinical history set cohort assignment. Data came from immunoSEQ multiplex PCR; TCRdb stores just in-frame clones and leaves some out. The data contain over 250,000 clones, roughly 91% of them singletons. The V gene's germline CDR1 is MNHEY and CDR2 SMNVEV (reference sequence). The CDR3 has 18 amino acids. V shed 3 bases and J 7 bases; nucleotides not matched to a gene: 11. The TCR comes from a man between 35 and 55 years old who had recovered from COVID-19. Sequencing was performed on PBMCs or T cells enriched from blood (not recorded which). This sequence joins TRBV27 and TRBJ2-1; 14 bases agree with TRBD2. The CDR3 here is CASSFPGLAGGIRNEQFF. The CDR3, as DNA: TGTGCCAGCAGTTTTCCCGGACTAGCGGGAGGTATTAGGAATGAGCAGTTCTTC.